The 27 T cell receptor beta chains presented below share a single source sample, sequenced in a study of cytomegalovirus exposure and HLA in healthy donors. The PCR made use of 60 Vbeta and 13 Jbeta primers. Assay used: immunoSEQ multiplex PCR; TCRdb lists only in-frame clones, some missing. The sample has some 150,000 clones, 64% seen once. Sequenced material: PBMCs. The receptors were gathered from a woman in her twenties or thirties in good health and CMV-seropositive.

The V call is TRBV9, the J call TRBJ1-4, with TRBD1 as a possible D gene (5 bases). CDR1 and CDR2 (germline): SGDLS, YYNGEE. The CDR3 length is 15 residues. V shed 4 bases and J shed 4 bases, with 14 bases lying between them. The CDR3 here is CASSPGGVNNEKLFF. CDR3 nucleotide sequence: TGTGCCAGCAGCCCCGGGGGGGTGAATAATGAAAAACTGTTTTTT.

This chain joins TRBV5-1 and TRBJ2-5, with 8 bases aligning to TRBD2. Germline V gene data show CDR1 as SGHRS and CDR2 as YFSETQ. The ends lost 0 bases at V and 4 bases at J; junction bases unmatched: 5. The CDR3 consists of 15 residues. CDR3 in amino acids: CASSLGAGVRETQYF. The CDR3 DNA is TGCGCCAGCAGCTTGGGAGCGGGAGTACGAGAGACCCAGTACTTC.

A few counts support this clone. CDR3 sequence: CSADSNYGYTF. The CDR3 coding sequence is TGCAGTGCCGACAGTAACTATGGCTACACCTTC. The V gene is TRBV20-1, the J gene TRBJ1-2, with a possible D match to TRBD1 (5 bases). The CDR3 consists of 11 residues. Germline loops: CDR1 DFQATT, CDR2 SNEGSKA (reference sequence). V lost 6 bases and J 1 base, leaving 6 bases between the germline ends.

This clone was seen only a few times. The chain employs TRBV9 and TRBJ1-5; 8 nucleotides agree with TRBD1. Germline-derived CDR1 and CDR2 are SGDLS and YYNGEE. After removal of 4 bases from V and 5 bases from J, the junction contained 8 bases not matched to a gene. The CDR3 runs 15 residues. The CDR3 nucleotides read TGTGCCAGCAGCCCCCACGACAGGGGCTATCAGCCCCAGCATTTT. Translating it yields CASSPHDRGYQPQHF. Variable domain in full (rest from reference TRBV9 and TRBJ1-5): DSGVTQTPKHLITATGQRVTLRCSPRSGDLSVYWYQQSLDQGLQFLIQYYNGEERAKGNILERFSAQQFPDLHSELNLSSLELGDSALYFCASSPHDRGYQPQHFGDGTRLSIL.

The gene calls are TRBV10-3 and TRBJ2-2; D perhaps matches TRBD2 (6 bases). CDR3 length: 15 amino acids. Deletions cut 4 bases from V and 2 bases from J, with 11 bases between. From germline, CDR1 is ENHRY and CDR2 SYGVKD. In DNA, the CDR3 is TGTGCCATCAGTGGTGCGGGGCGCAACACCGGGGAGCTGTTTTTT. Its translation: CAISGAGRNTGELFF.

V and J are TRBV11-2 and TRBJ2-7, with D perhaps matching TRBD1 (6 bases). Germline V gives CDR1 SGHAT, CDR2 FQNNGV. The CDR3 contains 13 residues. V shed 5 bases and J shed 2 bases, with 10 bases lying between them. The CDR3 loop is CASSADRTYEQYF. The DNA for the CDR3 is TGTGCCAGCAGCGCGGACAGAACCTACGAGCAGTACTTC. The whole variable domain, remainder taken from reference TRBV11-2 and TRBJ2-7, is EAGVAQSPRYKIIEKRQSVAFWCNPISGHATLYWYQQILGQGPKLLIQFQNNGVVDDSQLPKDRFSAERLKGVDSTLKIQPAKLEDSAVYLCASSADRTYEQYFGPGTRLTVT.

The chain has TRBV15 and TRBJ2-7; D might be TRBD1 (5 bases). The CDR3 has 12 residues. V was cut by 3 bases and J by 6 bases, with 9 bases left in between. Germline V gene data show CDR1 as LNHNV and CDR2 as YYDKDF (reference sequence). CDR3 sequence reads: CATSSQGSEQYF. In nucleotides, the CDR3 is TGTGCCACCAGCAGTCAGGGATCCGAGCAGTACTTC.

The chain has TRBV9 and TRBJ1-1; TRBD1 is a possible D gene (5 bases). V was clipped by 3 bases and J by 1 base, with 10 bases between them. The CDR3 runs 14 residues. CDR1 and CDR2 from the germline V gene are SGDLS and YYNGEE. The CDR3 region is CASSGGLRNTEAFF. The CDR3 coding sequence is TGTGCCAGCAGCGGGGGACTGAGGAACACTGAAGCTTTCTTT. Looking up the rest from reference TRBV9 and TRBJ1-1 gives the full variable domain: DSGVTQTPKHLITATGQRVTLRCSPRSGDLSVYWYQQSLDQGLQFLIQYYNGEERAKGNILERFSAQQFPDLHSELNLSSLELGDSALYFCASSGGLRNTEAFFGQGTRLTVV.

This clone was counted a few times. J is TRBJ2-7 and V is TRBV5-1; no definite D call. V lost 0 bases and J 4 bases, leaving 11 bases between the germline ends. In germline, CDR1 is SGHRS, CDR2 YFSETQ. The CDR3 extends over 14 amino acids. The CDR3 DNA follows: TGCGCCAGCAGCTTGGGGGCAGCCGCTTACGAGCAGTACTTC. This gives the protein CASSLGAAAYEQYF.

CDR3 in amino acids: CASYSDRGERNGYTF. In nucleotides, the CDR3 is TGTGCCAGCTATTCCGACCGAGGCGAGAGGAATGGCTACACCTTC. V gene TRBV6-5 combines with J gene TRBJ1-2; the D is unclear. The CDR3 spans 15 residues. Germline loops: CDR1 MNHEY, CDR2 SVGAGI. Trimming removed 8 bases at V and 6 bases at J, with 22 bases between.

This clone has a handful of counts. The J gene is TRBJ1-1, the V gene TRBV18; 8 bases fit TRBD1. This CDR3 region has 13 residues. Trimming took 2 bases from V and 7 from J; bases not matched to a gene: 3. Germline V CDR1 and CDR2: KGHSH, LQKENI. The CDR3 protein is CASSPAGTGEAFF. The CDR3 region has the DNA TGTGCCAGCTCACCAGCAGGGACAGGTGAAGCTTTCTTT.

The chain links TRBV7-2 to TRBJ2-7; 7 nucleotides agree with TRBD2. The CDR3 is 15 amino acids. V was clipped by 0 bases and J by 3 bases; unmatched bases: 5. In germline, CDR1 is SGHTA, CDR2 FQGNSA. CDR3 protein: CASSLAASGDYEQYF. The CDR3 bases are TGTGCCAGCAGCTTAGCCGCTAGCGGAGACTACGAGCAGTACTTC.

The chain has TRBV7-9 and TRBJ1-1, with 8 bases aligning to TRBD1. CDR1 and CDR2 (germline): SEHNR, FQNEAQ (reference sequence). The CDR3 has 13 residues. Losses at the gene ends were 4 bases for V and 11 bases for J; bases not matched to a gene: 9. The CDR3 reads CASSWGTGERAFF. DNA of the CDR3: TGTGCCAGCAGCTGGGGGACAGGTGAAAGGGCTTTCTTT.

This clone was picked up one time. CDR3 protein: CASSAGTNTEAFF. The CDR3 coding sequence is TGCGCCAGCAGTGCGGGGACAAACACTGAAGCTTTCTTT. The chain uses TRBV10-1 and TRBJ1-1, with a weak D call TRBD1 (6 bases). The V end was cut by 4 bases, the J end by 2 bases, with 8 bases between. CDR3 length: 13 amino acids. Germline CDR1 and CDR2: WNHNN and SYGVQD (reference sequence).

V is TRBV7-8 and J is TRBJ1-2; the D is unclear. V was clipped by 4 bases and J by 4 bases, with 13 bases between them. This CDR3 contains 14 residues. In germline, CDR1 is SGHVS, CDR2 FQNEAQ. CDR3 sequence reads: CASSSAGAGYGYTF. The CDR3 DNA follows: TGTGCCAGCAGCTCCGCAGGCGCAGGCTATGGCTACACCTTC.

The CDR3 is CASSLDLATNEKLFF. Here the CDR3 DNA reads TGTGCCAGCAGCTTAGATTTAGCAACTAATGAAAAACTGTTTTTT. The chain uses TRBV7-3 and TRBJ1-4; D call uncertain. Looked up from germline, CDR1 is SGHTA and CDR2 is FQGTGA. With 2 bases removed from V and 0 bases from J, the gap between germline ends came to 7 bases. CDR3 length: 15 residues. Based on the CDR3 plus reference TRBV7-3 and TRBJ1-4, the full variable domain is GAGVSQTPSNKVTEKGKYVELRCDPISGHTALYWYRQSLGQGPEFLIYFQGTGAADDSGLPNDRFFAVRPEGSVSTLKIQRTERGDSAVYLCASSLDLATNEKLFFGSGTQLSVL.

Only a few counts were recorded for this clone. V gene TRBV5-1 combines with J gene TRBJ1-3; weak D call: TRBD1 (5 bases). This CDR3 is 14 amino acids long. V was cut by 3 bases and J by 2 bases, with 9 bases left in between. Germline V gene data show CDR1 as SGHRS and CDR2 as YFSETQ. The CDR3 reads CASSSGPTGNTIYF. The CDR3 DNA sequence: TGCGCCAGCAGCTCAGGGCCCACTGGAAACACCATATATTTT.

CDR3 loop: CASSSGQVNTEAFF. The CDR3 DNA sequence: TGTGCCAGCAGCTCAGGACAGGTAAACACTGAAGCTTTCTTT. This chain connects TRBV6-6 to TRBJ1-1; 7 bases are a match to TRBD1. Unmatched junction bases numbered 6, after V lost 6 bases and J lost 2 bases. The CDR3 extends over 14 amino acids. Looked up from germline, CDR1 is MNHNY and CDR2 is SVGAGI (reference sequence).

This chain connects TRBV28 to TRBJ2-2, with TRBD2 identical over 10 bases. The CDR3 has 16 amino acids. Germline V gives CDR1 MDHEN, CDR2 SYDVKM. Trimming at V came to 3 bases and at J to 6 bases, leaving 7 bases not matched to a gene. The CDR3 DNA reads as TGTGCCAGCAGTTTCCTAGCGGGAGTAGGGGCCGGGGAGCTGTTTTTT. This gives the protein CASSFLAGVGAGELFF.

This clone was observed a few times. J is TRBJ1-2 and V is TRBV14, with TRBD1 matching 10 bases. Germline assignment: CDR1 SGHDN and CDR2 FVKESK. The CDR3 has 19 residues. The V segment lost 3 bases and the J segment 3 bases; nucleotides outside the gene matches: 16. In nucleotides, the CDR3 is TGTGCCAGCAGCCAGAGGGGGACAGGGGTTTTTGGATACGACTATGGCTACACCTTC. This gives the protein CASSQRGTGVFGYDYGYTF.

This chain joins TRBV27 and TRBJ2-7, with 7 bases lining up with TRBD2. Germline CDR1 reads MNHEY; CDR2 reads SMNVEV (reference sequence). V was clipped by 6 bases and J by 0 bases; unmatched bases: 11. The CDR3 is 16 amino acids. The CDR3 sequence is CASSRGISSGSYEQYF. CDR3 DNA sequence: TGTGCCAGCAGCCGAGGGATTTCTAGCGGCTCCTACGAGCAGTACTTC.

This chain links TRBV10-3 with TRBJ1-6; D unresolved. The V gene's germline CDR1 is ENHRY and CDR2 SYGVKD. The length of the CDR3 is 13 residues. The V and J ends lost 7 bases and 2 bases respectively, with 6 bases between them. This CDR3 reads CAIKATYNSPLHF. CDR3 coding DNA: TGTGCCATCAAAGCAACCTATAATTCACCCCTCCACTTT.

The CDR3 is CAWSVSLAGGSSYEQYF. DNA of the CDR3: TGTGCCTGGAGTGTATCTCTAGCGGGGGGCAGCTCCTACGAGCAGTACTTC. This chain joins TRBV30 and TRBJ2-5; TRBD2 agrees at 11 bases. The DNA end is a closer match to TRBJ2-7, so the J assignment may be wrong. The CDR3 covers 17 residues. Germline V gene data show CDR1 as GTSNPN and CDR2 as SVGIG (reference sequence).

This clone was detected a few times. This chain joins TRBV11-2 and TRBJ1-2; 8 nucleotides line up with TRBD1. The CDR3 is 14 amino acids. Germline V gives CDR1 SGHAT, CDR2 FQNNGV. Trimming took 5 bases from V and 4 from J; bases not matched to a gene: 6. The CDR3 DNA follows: TGTGCCAGCAGCCTTACGACAGGGGTCTATGGCTACACCTTC. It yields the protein CASSLTTGVYGYTF.

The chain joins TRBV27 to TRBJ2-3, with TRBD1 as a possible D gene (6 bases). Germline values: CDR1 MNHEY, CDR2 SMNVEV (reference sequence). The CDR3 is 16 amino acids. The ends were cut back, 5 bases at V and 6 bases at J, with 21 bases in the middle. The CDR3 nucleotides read TGTGCCAGCAGTCAGCTTTCCACAGGGCTTTCGGATACGCAGTATTTT. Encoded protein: CASSQLSTGLSDTQYF.

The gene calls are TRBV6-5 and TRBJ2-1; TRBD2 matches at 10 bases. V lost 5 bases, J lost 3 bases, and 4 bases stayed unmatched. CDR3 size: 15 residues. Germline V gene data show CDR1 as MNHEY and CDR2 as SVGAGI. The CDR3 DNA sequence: TGTGCCAGCAGTAATAGCGGGAGGATCTACAATGAGCAGTTCTTC. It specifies CASSNSGRIYNEQFF.

The CDR3 nucleotides are TGTGCCAGCAGCCGCTTCCTGACAGGGGCGAATATTTACTATGGCTACACCTTC. The encoded protein is CASSRFLTGANIYYGYTF. The V gene is TRBV5-6, the J gene TRBJ1-2; 8 bases match TRBD1. The CDR3 is 18 amino acids. The V and J ends lost 4 bases and 3 bases, in that order; junction bases with no gene match: 17. Germline CDR1 reads SGHDT; CDR2 reads YYEEEE.